Presented here are 10 T cell receptor beta chains from one specimen sequenced in a study of Graves' ophthalmopathy and Graves' hyperthyroidism. Investigators amplified TCR beta CDR3 regions from RNA transcripts. First-round RT-PCR relied on HTBI primers, and a second-round multiplex PCR came next. TCRdb passed the multiplex PCR reads through MiXCR, listing each CDR3 protein once. The sample holds over a million distinct CDR3 sequences, about 40% seen once. The sample consisted of peripheral blood or thyroid tissue (not recorded which). All receptors come from an adult man with Graves' hyperthyroidism.

The table lists this clonotype with many counts. The V and J genes are TRBV7-2 and TRBJ2-2; D not certain. CDR1 is SGHTA, CDR2 FQGNSA, per germline. V was clipped by 6 bases and J by 4 bases, with 9 bases between them. The CDR3 has 13 residues. The CDR3 is CASSPRGTGELFF. Written as DNA, the CDR3 is TGTGCCAGCAGTCCCAGAGGCACCGGGGAGCTGTTTTTT.

This clonotype occurred a few times. This sequence may be a read error, since a much larger clone differs from it by one base. V and J are TRBV10-1 and TRBJ1-1; D is uncertain. The CDR3 is made up of 14 amino acids. The ends were cut back, 4 bases at V and 0 bases at J, with 9 bases in the middle. Germline V gene lookup returns CDR1 WNHNN and CDR2 SYGVQD (reference sequence). CDR3 nucleotide sequence: TGCGCCAGCAGTGCAAACAGCTTGAACACTGAAGCTTTCTTT. This sequence encodes CASSANSLNTEAFF.

This clonotype was seen repeatedly, ten times or more. V is TRBV11-2 and J is TRBJ2-5; D unresolved. There are 13 residues in the CDR3. Per germline, CDR1 SGHAT and CDR2 FQNNGV. V dropped 5 bases and J dropped 5 bases, with 12 bases sitting between them. CDR3 region: CASSPMSVETQYF. The CDR3 DNA sequence: TGTGCCAGCAGCCCCATGTCTGTGGAGACCCAGTACTTC.

This clonotype has a handful of counts. This sequence joins TRBV29-1 and TRBJ2-7; TRBD2 agrees at 10 bases. CDR1 SQVTM and CDR2 ANQGSEA come from the germline V gene. J was trimmed by 4 bases and V by 4 bases; bases with no gene match: 13. CDR3 length: 16 residues. CDR3 region: CSVAPQASGRRYEQYF. Here the CDR3 DNA reads TGCAGCGTTGCCCCCCAGGCTAGCGGGAGAAGGTACGAGCAGTACTTC.

This sequence joins TRBV28 and TRBJ2-5; TRBD1 agrees at 7 bases. The germline CDR1 and CDR2 sequences are MDHEN and SYDVKM. The CDR3 has 17 amino acids. With V trimmed by 2 bases and J by 1 base, 10 bases remained unmatched. As DNA, the CDR3 is TGTGCCAGCAGTTTAATCGGGGCAGGGGGTTCCCAAGAGACCCAGTACTTC. As protein: CASSLIGAGGSQETQYF.

This clonotype was recorded many times. The rearrangement links TRBV25-1 to TRBJ1-3; D call uncertain. The CDR3 runs 12 residues. V lost 0 bases to trimming and J lost 8 bases, with 5 bases between them. The germline V gene has CDR1 MGHDK and CDR2 SYGVNS. The CDR3 loop reads CASSEYRDTIYF. In nucleotides, the CDR3 is TGTGCCAGCAGTGAATATAGGGACACCATATATTTT. The complete variable domain, with remaining parts taken from reference TRBV25-1 and TRBJ1-3, reads EADIYQTPRYLVIGTGKKITLECSQTMGHDKMYWYQQDPGMELHLIHYSYGVNSTEKGDLSSESTVSRIRTEHFPLTLESARPSHTSQYLCASSEYRDTIYFGEGSWLTVV.

The sample holds one count of this clonotype. Likely a read error: the CDR3 ends without its conserved phenylalanine or tryptophan. No DNA is shown, since the ends of the CDR3 on it are uncertain; the CDR3 is the one TCRdb lists. The chain carries TRBV10-3 and TRBJ1-1. The germline V gene encodes CDR1 ENHRY and CDR2 SYGVKD. With termini counted, the CDR3 has 9 amino acids. CDR3 loop: CASSYLPVS.

This clonotype was observed many times. The chain joins TRBV15 to TRBJ1-5; tentative D call: TRBD1 (5 bases). The CDR3 consists of 16 residues. V gave up 0 bases and J gave up 1 base, with 10 bases separating them. The germline CDR1 and CDR2 sequences are LNHNV and YYDKDF (reference sequence). The CDR3 DNA reads TGTGCCACCAGCAGAGAAGGAGGGGCAAGCAATCAGCCCCAGCATTTT. It specifies CATSREGGASNQPQHF.

This chain connects TRBV29-1 to TRBJ1-2; 11 nucleotides agree with TRBD1. The length of the CDR3 is 15 residues. J gave up 5 bases and V 5 bases, and 10 bases lay outside the gene matches. In germline, CDR1 is SQVTM, CDR2 ANQGSEA. The CDR3 loop is CSVRPGTGGDYGYTF. The CDR3, as DNA: TGCAGCGTTCGCCCCGGGACAGGGGGAGATTATGGCTACACCTTC.

The chain joins TRBV2 to TRBJ1-1, with D unresolved. CDR1 SNHLY and CDR2 FYNNEI come from the germline V gene. V was shortened by 5 bases and J by 1 base, with 17 bases between the two germline ends. The CDR3 consists of 16 residues. The CDR3 loop is CASSPPPNTENTEAFF. DNA for the CDR3: TGTGCCAGCAGTCCACCCCCAAATACAGAGAACACTGAAGCTTTCTTT.